This T cell receptor (beta chain) was obtained from a study of cytomegalovirus exposure and HLA in healthy donors. Regarding the study as a whole: In an earlier analysis, about 87% or about 30%: the productive usage of most TCR beta V segments. When a later analysis compared HLA-associated TCR beta chains with equally common others, the HLA-associated chains turned out to be more clonally expanded and to have lower generation probabilities.

A note on this clone: The antigen is not known.

The PCR contained 60 Vbeta and 13 Jbeta primers. Sequencing was performed with immunoSEQ multiplex PCR; in TCRdb, only in-frame clones are kept and a portion is missing. The data contain about 71,000 clones, about 67% of them singletons. The CDR3 has 12 residues. Germline CDR1 MGHRA, CDR2 YSYEKL. Trimming removed 2 bases from V and 8 bases from J, with 4 bases in between. This chain links TRBV4-1 with TRBJ1-6; D not resolved. The source is a man between 40 and 49 years old in good health and CMV-seropositive. Sequencing was carried out using PBMCs. The CDR3 sequence is CASSQLDSPLHF. In DNA form, the CDR3 reads TGCGCCAGCAGCCAACTAGATTCACCCCTCCACTTT.